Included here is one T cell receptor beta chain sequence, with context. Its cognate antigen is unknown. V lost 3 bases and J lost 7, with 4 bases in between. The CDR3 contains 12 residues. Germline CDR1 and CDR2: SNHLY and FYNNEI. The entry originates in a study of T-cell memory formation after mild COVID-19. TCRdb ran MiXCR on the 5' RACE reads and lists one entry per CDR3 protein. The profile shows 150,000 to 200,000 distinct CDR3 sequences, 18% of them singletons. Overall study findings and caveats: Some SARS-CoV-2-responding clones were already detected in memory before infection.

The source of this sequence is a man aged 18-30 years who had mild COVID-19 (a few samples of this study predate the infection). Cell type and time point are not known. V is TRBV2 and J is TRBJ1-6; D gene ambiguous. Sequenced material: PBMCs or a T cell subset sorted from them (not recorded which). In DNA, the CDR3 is TGTGCCAGCAGTGATACGAATTCACCCCTCCACTTT. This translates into CASSDTNSPLHF.